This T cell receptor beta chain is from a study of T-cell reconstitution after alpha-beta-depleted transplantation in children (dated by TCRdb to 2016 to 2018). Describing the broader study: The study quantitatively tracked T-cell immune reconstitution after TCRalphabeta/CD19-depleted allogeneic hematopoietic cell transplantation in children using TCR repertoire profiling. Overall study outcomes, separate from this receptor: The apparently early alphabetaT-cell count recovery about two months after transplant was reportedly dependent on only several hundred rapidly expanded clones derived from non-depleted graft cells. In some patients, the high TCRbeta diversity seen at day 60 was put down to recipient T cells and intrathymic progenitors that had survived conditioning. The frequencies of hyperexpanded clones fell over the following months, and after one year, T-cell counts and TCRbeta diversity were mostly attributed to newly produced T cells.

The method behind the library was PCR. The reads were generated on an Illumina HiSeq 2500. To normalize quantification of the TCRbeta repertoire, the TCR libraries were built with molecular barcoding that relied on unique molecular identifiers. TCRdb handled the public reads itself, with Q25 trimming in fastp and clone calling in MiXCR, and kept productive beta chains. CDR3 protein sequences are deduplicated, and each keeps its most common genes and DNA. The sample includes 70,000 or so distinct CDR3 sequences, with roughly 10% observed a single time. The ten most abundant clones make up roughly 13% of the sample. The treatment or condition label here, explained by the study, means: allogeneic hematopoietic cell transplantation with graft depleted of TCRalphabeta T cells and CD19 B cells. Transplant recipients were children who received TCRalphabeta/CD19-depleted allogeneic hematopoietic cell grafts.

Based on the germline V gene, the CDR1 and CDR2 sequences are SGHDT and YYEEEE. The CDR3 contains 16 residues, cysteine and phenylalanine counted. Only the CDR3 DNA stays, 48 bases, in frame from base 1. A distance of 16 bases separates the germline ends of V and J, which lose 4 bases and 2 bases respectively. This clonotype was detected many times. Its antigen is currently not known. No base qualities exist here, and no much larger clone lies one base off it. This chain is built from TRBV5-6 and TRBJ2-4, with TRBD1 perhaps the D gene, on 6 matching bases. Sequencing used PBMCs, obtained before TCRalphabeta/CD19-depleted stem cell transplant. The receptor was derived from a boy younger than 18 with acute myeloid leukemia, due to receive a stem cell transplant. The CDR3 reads CASSPYRVWSKNIQYF. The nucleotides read TGTGCCAGCAGCCCATACAGGGTCTGGTCCAAAAACATTCAGTACTTC.